This TCR beta chain appears in the sequencing data of a study of T-cell reconstitution after alpha-beta-depleted transplantation in children. TCRbeta library construction was performed incorporating unique molecular identifiers. A single record per CDR3 protein comes from TCRdb applying MiXCR to the PCR reads. The table has about 16,000 distinct CDR3 sequences, less than 9.5% seen once. Whole-study results and caveats: Certain patients had high TCRbeta diversity at day 60, and it came from recipient T cells and thymic progenitors that survived. Where alpha-beta T cells came from about two months after transplant was reportedly several hundred expanded graft clones. Fresh T-cell production supplied most of the T-cell counts and diversity seen one year after transplant.

This clonotype was found a few times. Its antigen is still unknown. Material: PBMCs, mostly from graft donor cells, obtained 60 days after TCRalphabeta/CD19-depleted stem cell transplant. This receptor was obtained from a boy younger than two who had a stem cell transplant for Wiskott-Aldrich syndrome, so the T cells may come from the graft donor.

The CDR3 DNA is TGTGCCTGGTCGGACGGGATCACAGATACGCAGTATTTT. Translating it yields CAWSDGITDTQYF. The V and J genes are TRBV30 and TRBJ2-3; weak D call: TRBD2 (5 bases). The germline CDR1 and CDR2 sequences are GTSNPN and SVGIG (reference sequence). Trimming removed 5 bases from V and 2 bases from J, with 11 bases in between. The CDR3 consists of 13 residues. The whole variable domain, remainder taken from reference TRBV30 and TRBJ2-3, is SQTIHQWPATLVQPVGSPLSLECTVEGTSNPNLYWYRQAAGRGLQLLFYSVGIGQISSEVPQNLSASRPQDRQFILSSKKLLLSDSGFYLCAWSDGITDTQYFGPGTRLTVL.